Here is one TCR beta chain with its context. Only in-frame clones appear in the TCRdb table, and some are missing; sequencing was by immunoSEQ multiplex PCR. The table has 15,000 to 20,000 clones, roughly 73% seen once. The data originate from a study of PD-1 and CTLA-4 blockade in melanoma. This CDR3 comprises 12 residues. Per germline, CDR1 ENHRY and CDR2 SYGVKD. Trimming took 10 bases from V and 7 from J, leaving 13 bases between them. The J gene is TRBJ2-2, the V gene TRBV10-3, with D perhaps matching TRBD2 (6 bases). This sample comprised CD8+ T cells from peripheral blood, obtained before anti-PD-1 treatment. The clonotype comes from a human donor with melanoma. The CDR3 sequence is CASLSGVGELFF. The CDR3 coding sequence is TGTGCCAGCCTTAGCGGAGTCGGGGAGCTGTTTTTT.